Presented here are 32 T cell receptor beta chains from one specimen sequenced in a study of blood T cell repertoires in COVID-19. Repertoires were generated with immunoSEQ multiplex PCR, while TCRdb's copy carries only in-frame clones and drops some. The table records nearly 110,000 clones, more than 80% of them present only once. Sequencing input: peripheral blood. The receptors shown here come from a woman aged 55-69 years with acute or convalescent COVID-19.

The chain uses TRBV5-5 and TRBJ2-2; no firm D call. Trimming removed 6 bases at V and 1 base at J, with 10 bases between. This CDR3 spans 14 amino acids. Germline CDR1 and CDR2: SGHKS and YYEKEE (reference sequence). This CDR3 reads CASTGELNTGELFF. CDR3 nucleotides: TGTGCCAGCACCGGAGAACTGAACACCGGGGAGCTGTTTTTT.

The table lists this clone with a few counts. The V call is TRBV10-3, the J call TRBJ1-1; 8 nucleotides match TRBD1. J gave up 5 bases and V 2 bases, and 10 bases lay outside the gene matches. Germline V gene lookup returns CDR1 ENHRY and CDR2 SYGVKD. This CDR3 is 16 amino acids long. As DNA, the CDR3 is TGTGCCATCAGTGAGGGCAGGGGGCTTAGGCGGACTGAAGCTTTCTTT. Encoded protein: CAISEGRGLRRTEAFF.

This clone was found a few times. V usage is TRBV7-2 and J usage is TRBJ2-7; 8 bases line up with TRBD1. V shed 5 bases, J shed 2 bases, and the junction held 5 bases outside the gene matches. CDR1 is SGHTA and CDR2 is FQGNSA in the germline V gene. The CDR3 is 14 residues long. The CDR3 protein is CASSPGQGTYEQYF. CDR3 sequence (DNA): TGTGCCAGCAGCCCCGGACAGGGCACCTACGAGCAGTACTTC.

This clone appeared a few times. The gene calls are TRBV7-2 and TRBJ1-2, with a weak D call TRBD1 (6 bases). The CDR3 has 14 residues. The V gene's germline CDR1 is SGHTA and CDR2 FQGNSA. V dropped 1 base and J dropped 2 bases, with 8 bases sitting between them. This chain's CDR3 is CASSLGDRNYGYTF. CDR3 bases: TGTGCCAGCAGCTTAGGTGACAGGAACTATGGCTACACCTTC.

The rearrangement joins TRBV3-1 (or the pseudogene TRBV3-2) to TRBJ2-1, with TRBD1 matching 9 bases. V lost 3 bases, J lost 5 bases, and 2 bases stayed unmatched. Germline lookup yields CDR1 LGHDT and CDR2 YNNKEL (reference sequence). This CDR3 is 14 amino acids long. The CDR3 DNA follows: TGTGCCAGCAGCCAGACAGGGGGGAACAATGAGCAGTTCTTC. This encodes CASSQTGGNNEQFF.

The rearrangement uses TRBV7-2 and TRBJ2-1, with D uncertain. The CDR3 is 15 residues long. In germline, CDR1 is SGHTA, CDR2 FQGNSA. The germline V and J ends were trimmed by 1 base and 5 bases, with 12 bases remaining between them. The CDR3: CASSLVRALNNEQFF. As DNA, the CDR3 is TGTGCCAGCAGCTTAGTTCGAGCGCTAAACAATGAGCAGTTCTTC.

V and J are TRBV7-9 and TRBJ2-5, with 7 bases aligning to TRBD2. The CDR3 has 14 amino acids. V trimming: 5 bases; J trimming: 7 bases; junction bases outside the gene matches: 10. CDR1 and CDR2 from the germline V gene are SEHNR and FQNEAQ (reference sequence). The CDR3, as DNA: TGTGCCAGCAGCGCCGGGACTACCTCTGGGACCCAGTACTTC. It encodes CASSAGTTSGTQYF. The complete variable domain, with remaining parts taken from reference TRBV7-9 and TRBJ2-5, reads DTGVSQNPRHKITKRGQNVTFRCDPISEHNRLYWYRQTLGQGPEFLTYFQNEAQLEKSRLLSDRFSAERPKGSFSTLEIQRTEQGDSAMYLCASSAGTTSGTQYFGPGTRLLVL.

The chain recombines TRBV27 with TRBJ1-4, with 10 bases lining up with TRBD1. The CDR3 is 14 residues long. CDR1 is MNHEY, CDR2 SMNVEV, per germline (reference sequence). Unmatched junction bases numbered 7, after V lost 8 bases and J lost 7 bases. CDR3 region: CASGPGQGSEKLFF. The CDR3 nucleotides read TGTGCCAGCGGACCGGGACAGGGGTCTGAAAAACTGTTTTTT.

This clone turned up a few times. The V and J genes are TRBV2 and TRBJ2-2, with 8 nucleotides matching TRBD1. V lost 5 bases, J lost 0 bases, and 2 bases stayed unmatched. The germline V gene has CDR1 SNHLY and CDR2 FYNNEI. This CDR3 is 15 amino acids long. The CDR3 nucleotides are TGTGCCAGCAGTTTACAGGGGGCGAACACCGGGGAGCTGTTTTTT. Translated, it gives CASSLQGANTGELFF.

The V and J genes are TRBV7-9 and TRBJ2-2; D uncertain. The ends were cut back, 5 bases at V and 1 base at J, with 8 bases in the middle. The CDR3 runs 14 residues. CDR1 is SEHNR and CDR2 is FQNEAQ in the germline V gene (reference sequence). As DNA, the CDR3 is TGTGCCAGCAGCCCCACAGTGAACACCGGGGAGCTGTTTTTT. Its translation: CASSPTVNTGELFF.

The J gene is TRBJ2-2, the V gene TRBV11-2; a weak D match, TRBD1 (5 bases). Germline assignment: CDR1 SGHAT and CDR2 FQNNGV. This CDR3 contains 16 residues. V lost 8 bases, J lost 1 base, and 17 bases lay in between. DNA of the CDR3: TGTGCCAGCCCGCCTTACGGTCAGGGGAACACCGGGGAGCTGTTTTTT. This translates into CASPPYGQGNTGELFF.

This chain joins TRBV6-1 and TRBJ2-7; possibly TRBD2 for D (6 bases). The V end lost 2 bases, the J end lost 7 bases, and 18 bases lay between the germline ends. In germline, CDR1 is MNHNS, CDR2 SASEGT. The CDR3 loop spans 15 amino acids. CDR3 coding DNA: TGTGCCAGCAGTGAACCAGCGGGCAATCTGGGGGAGCAGTACTTC. It yields the protein CASSEPAGNLGEQYF.

The genes are TRBV6-5 and TRBJ1-5; weak D call: TRBD1 (5 bases). The germline V gene has CDR1 MNHEY and CDR2 SVGAGI. The CDR3 has 13 amino acids. V gave up 5 bases and J gave up 15 bases, with 20 bases separating them. DNA of the CDR3: TGTGCCAGCAGTCCTTTCCAGCAGGGTGTGGCGCATTTT. It codes for CASSPFQQGVAHF.

The chain couples TRBV5-1 to TRBJ2-7; tentative D call: TRBD1 (6 bases). The CDR3 runs 15 residues. Germline CDR1 is SGHRS and CDR2 is YFSETQ. Trimming stripped 5 bases from V and 1 base from J, with 16 bases between. CDR3 loop: CASSQYGQNSYEQYF. The CDR3 DNA reads as TGCGCCAGCAGTCAATACGGACAGAATTCCTACGAGCAGTACTTC.

In this sample, this clone turned up a few times. The chain carries TRBV5-1 and TRBJ2-3; 8 bases are shared with TRBD1. The CDR3 consists of 15 residues. Unmatched junction bases numbered 6, after V lost 5 bases and J lost 1 base. Germline V gives CDR1 SGHRS, CDR2 YFSETQ. The chain's CDR3 is CASRQQGEGTDTQYF. The CDR3 DNA reads as TGCGCCAGCAGACAACAGGGGGAGGGCACAGATACGCAGTATTTT.

This chain uses TRBV12-3 or TRBV12-4 with TRBJ1-6; D perhaps matches TRBD1 (5 bases). The V end lost 6 bases, the J end lost 7 bases, and 10 bases lay between the germline ends. This CDR3 comprises 13 residues. The DNA of the CDR3 is TGTGCCAGCAGCCTAAGGGGAAATTCACCCCTCCACTTT. It yields the protein CASSLRGNSPLHF.

The genes are TRBV6-5 and TRBJ2-7; D is possibly TRBD2 (6 bases). The CDR3 length is 14 residues. V lost 6 bases and J 3 bases, leaving 15 bases between the germline ends. Germline CDR1 and CDR2: MNHEY and SVGAGI. CDR3: CASRGGGNNYEQYF. In DNA, the CDR3 is TGTGCCAGCAGGGGTGGGGGGAACAACTACGAGCAGTACTTC.

The chain uses TRBV7-2 and TRBJ2-2, with D hard to call. V dropped 3 bases and J dropped 6 bases, with 17 bases sitting between them. The V gene's germline CDR1 is SGHTA and CDR2 FQGNSA. This CDR3 comprises 16 residues. CDR3 protein: CASSFEQTPFPGELFF. CDR3 DNA: TGTGCCAGCAGCTTCGAGCAAACTCCCTTCCCCGGGGAGCTGTTTTTT.

The chain is built from TRBV3-1 (or the pseudogene TRBV3-2) and TRBJ2-7, with 13 bases that match TRBD2. Germline V gene data show CDR1 as LGHDT and CDR2 as YNNKEL (reference sequence). The junction had 4 bases not matched to a gene; V was cut back by 5 bases and J by 3 bases. CDR3 length: 15 amino acids. Here the CDR3 DNA reads TGTGCCAGCAGCAGAGGACTAGCGGGGGTCTACGAGCAGTACTTC. It encodes CASSRGLAGVYEQYF.

The rearrangement uses TRBV7-9 and TRBJ1-2, with 8 nucleotides matching TRBD1. The CDR3 runs to 14 residues. V lost 5 bases to trimming and J lost 4 bases; unmatched junction nucleotides: 6. Germline assignment: CDR1 SEHNR and CDR2 FQNEAQ (reference sequence). The DNA of the CDR3 is TGTGCCAGCAGCAAAGATACAGGGGGCTATGGCTACACCTTC. This encodes CASSKDTGGYGYTF.

CDR3 in DNA: TGTGCCAGCAGTGTCCCGCGAGGTGGTGGGTATGGCTACACCTTC. Protein sequence: CASSVPRGGGYGYTF. V is TRBV28 and J is TRBJ1-2; D ambiguous. V lost 5 bases, J lost 5 bases, and 18 bases lay in between. The germline V gene has CDR1 MDHEN and CDR2 SYDVKM. This CDR3 has 15 residues.

The chain is built from TRBV9 and TRBJ1-5, with 9 bases identical to TRBD1. Germline CDR1 reads SGDLS; CDR2 reads YYNGEE. The CDR3 has 13 amino acids. V shed 3 bases, J shed 9 bases, and the junction held 4 bases outside the gene matches. CDR3 protein: CASSGQGQGPQHF. The CDR3 DNA sequence: TGTGCCAGCAGCGGACAGGGACAGGGGCCCCAGCATTTT. The variable domain in full, with the rest retrieved from reference TRBV9 and TRBJ1-5, is DSGVTQTPKHLITATGQRVTLRCSPRSGDLSVYWYQQSLDQGLQFLIQYYNGEERAKGNILERFSAQQFPDLHSELNLSSLELGDSALYFCASSGQGQGPQHFGDGTRLSIL.

The J gene is TRBJ2-7, the V gene TRBV14, with a possible D match to TRBD1 (5 bases). With 4 bases removed from V and 4 bases from J, the gap between germline ends came to 8 bases. The CDR3 is 12 residues long. The germline gives CDR1 SGHDN, CDR2 FVKESK. In DNA, the CDR3 is TGTGCCAGCAGCCCCCAGGGTTACGAGCAGTACTTC. It yields the protein CASSPQGYEQYF.

The V call is TRBV7-2, the J call TRBJ2-7; 11 nucleotides align to TRBD2. The CDR3 has 16 residues. Germline CDR1 and CDR2: SGHTA and FQGNSA. V lost 1 base to trimming and J lost 3 bases; unmatched junction nucleotides: 5. The CDR3 sequence is CASSLGASGRIYEQYF. CDR3 sequence (DNA): TGTGCCAGCAGCTTAGGGGCTAGCGGGAGGATCTACGAGCAGTACTTC. Based on the CDR3 plus reference TRBV7-2 and TRBJ2-7, the full variable domain is GAGVSQSPSNKVTEKGKDVELRCDPISGHTALYWYRQSLGQGLEFLIYFQGNSAPDKSGLPSDRFSAERTGGSVSTLTIQRTQQEDSAVYLCASSLGASGRIYEQYFGPGTRLTVT.

J is TRBJ2-1 and V is TRBV5-1; D is possibly TRBD2 (6 bases). Trimming removed 0 bases at V and 10 bases at J, with 17 bases between. CDR1 SGHRS and CDR2 YFSETQ come from the germline V gene. The CDR3 sequence is 15 residues long. As DNA, the CDR3 is TGCGCCAGCAGCTTGGCCGGGAGACCTATGGGGGAGCAGTTCTTC. Its translation: CASSLAGRPMGEQFF.

The chain joins TRBV28 to TRBJ1-5; TRBD1 aligns across 10 bases. V dropped 6 bases and J dropped 6; count of bases not matched to a gene: 11. The germline V gene has CDR1 MDHEN and CDR2 SYDVKM. CDR3 size: 16 residues. The CDR3 sequence: CASSSAGDRGLQPQHF. The CDR3, as DNA: TGTGCCAGCAGCTCCGCCGGAGACAGGGGGCTTCAGCCCCAGCATTTT.

V gene TRBV7-9 combines with J gene TRBJ1-1; 8 nucleotides align to TRBD1. The CDR3 is 14 amino acids. Germline CDR1 SEHNR, CDR2 FQNEAQ (reference sequence). V trimming: 4 bases; J trimming: 4 bases; junction bases outside the gene matches: 5. CDR3 coding DNA: TGTGCCAGCAGCTCGAGACAGGGGAGCACTGAAGCTTTCTTT. This sequence encodes CASSSRQGSTEAFF.

The chain employs TRBV5-1 and TRBJ1-2; 9 bases match TRBD1. The CDR3 extends over 15 amino acids. Germline CDR1 and CDR2: SGHRS and YFSETQ. V lost 3 bases, J lost 5 bases, and 8 bases stayed unmatched. CDR3 amino acids: CASSYAPGQGYGYTF. The CDR3 nucleotides read TGCGCCAGCAGCTATGCTCCGGGACAGGGATATGGCTACACCTTC.

This clone came up once. The chain employs TRBV5-1 and TRBJ2-7; a possible D gene is TRBD2 (5 bases). Germline CDR1 and CDR2: SGHRS and YFSETQ. V was cut by 9 bases and J by 2 bases, with 21 bases left in between. The CDR3 runs 15 residues. The CDR3 bases are TGCGCCACCGGACCAGATCCGGGGTCAACCTACGAGCAGTACTTC. Translation: CATGPDPGSTYEQYF.

V and J are TRBV2 and TRBJ2-7, with 8 bases lining up with TRBD1. This CDR3 spans 16 amino acids. Trimming removed 7 bases from V and 7 bases from J; junction bases left unmatched: 18. Germline V CDR1 and CDR2: SNHLY, FYNNEI. CDR3 bases: TGTGCCAGCACCATTGGGTCCGGGACAGGTGCTGAGGAGCAGTACTTC. Encoded protein: CASTIGSGTGAEEQYF.

This clone has just a few counts. This rearrangement joins TRBV7-2 to TRBJ2-2, with 7 bases matching TRBD2. V was clipped by 3 bases and J by 7 bases; unmatched bases: 5. The length of the CDR3 is 14 residues. Looked up from germline, CDR1 is SGHTA and CDR2 is FQGNSA. This CDR3 is CASSFGGYGGELFF. The CDR3 DNA follows: TGTGCCAGCAGCTTCGGGGGGTACGGCGGGGAGCTGTTTTTT.

This sequence joins TRBV2 and TRBJ2-3; D tentatively reads TRBD1 or TRBD2 (5 bases each). V was trimmed by 5 bases and J by 3 bases, leaving 15 bases between them. Per the germline V gene, CDR1 is SNHLY and CDR2 is FYNNEI. This CDR3 has 15 amino acids. The CDR3 DNA follows: TGTGCCAGCAGTAAAGAGGGGCAGGGAACAGATACGCAGTATTTT. It encodes CASSKEGQGTDTQYF.